This T cell receptor beta chain comes out of a study of blood T cell repertoires in COVID-19. Germline V gene lookup returns CDR1 SGHRS and CDR2 YFSETQ. The CDR3 has 17 residues. V trimming: 0 bases; J trimming: 3 bases; junction bases outside the gene matches: 10. This clone was recorded a few times. Source study methods: Scientists estimated how many nucleated cells there were by amplifying reference gene primers. Profiling relied on immunoSEQ multiplex PCR, and the TCRdb table lists in-frame clones only, not all of them. That table gives V, J and clone size, and the DNA gave D and trimming. The sample yields about 440,000 clones, more than 85% seen once.

Material for sequencing was peripheral blood. This sequence was found in a woman aged 25 to 39 with acute or convalescent COVID-19. V is TRBV5-1 and J is TRBJ2-7; 9 nucleotides align to TRBD1. The CDR3 region is CASSLAPTGGLGYEQYF. CDR3 in DNA: TGCGCCAGCAGCTTGGCCCCCACAGGGGGCTTGGGCTACGAGCAGTACTTC.